This TCR beta chain was captured in a study of brain metastases from non-small cell lung cancer. Germline-derived CDR1 and CDR2 are SGHNT and YENEEA. CDR3 length equals 13 residues. V shed 2 bases and J shed 3 bases, with 6 bases lying between them. Libraries were prepared by immunoSEQ multiplex PCR; TCRdb keeps only in-frame clonotypes and omits some of them. The repertoire consists of about 16,000 clones, with approximately 82% occurring once and the leading ten covering more than 7.5%. The study, taken as a whole, reports: Compared with their matched primary tumors, 60% to 80% of brain metastases showed expanded T-cell clones.

Note on this clone: Its antigen is currently unknown.

The receptor's source is a donor aged 40 or over with non-small cell lung cancer. This chain joins TRBV11-3 and TRBJ2-3; tentative D call: TRBD2 (5 bases). Sequencing was carried out using primary lung tumor tissue. CDR3 coding DNA: TGTGCCAGCAGCTTAAGACTAACAGATACGCAGTATTTT. Its translation is CASSLRLTDTQYF. Looking up the rest from reference TRBV11-3 and TRBJ2-3 gives the full variable domain: EAGVVQSPRYKIIEKKQPVAFWCNPISGHNTLYWYLQNLGQGPELLIRYENEEAVDDSQLPKDRFSAERLKGVDSTLKIQPAELGDSAVYLCASSLRLTDTQYFGPGTRLTVL.